Shown below are 2 T cell receptor beta chains from a single sample sequenced in a study of identical twins. TCRdb reanalysed the 5' RACE reads using MiXCR and keeps one entry per CDR3 protein. This sample carries about 530,000 distinct CDR3 sequences, more than 20% of them seen once, and the ten largest clones take 0.48%. These data were also filed under a second study, of yellow fever vaccine responses in identical twins.

Sequencing input: CD4+ T cells sorted from blood. Source of these receptors: a woman aged 18-29 years in good health.

This clonotype was observed a few times. The chain is built from TRBV21-1 and TRBJ2-7; the tabulated D call, TRBD1, remains unverified against the DNA. TRBV21-1 is an annotated pseudogene. This CDR3 region has 15 residues. The CDR3 loop reads CASSKRTGTVMEQYV. Written as DNA, the CDR3 is TGTGCCAGCAGCAAACGTACGGGGACCGTAATGGAGCAGTACGTC.

The sample holds a few counts of this clonotype. CDR3 protein: CASSPVDRNTEAFF. CDR3 bases: TGTGCCAGCAGTCCTGTGGACAGGAACACTGAAGCTTTCTTT. The chain uses TRBV25-1 and TRBJ1-1; D possibly corresponds to TRBD1 (6 bases). V shed 5 bases and J shed 1 base, with 11 bases lying between them. This CDR3 contains 14 residues. Germline V gene lookup returns CDR1 MGHDK and CDR2 SYGVNS.